The entry below describes one TCR beta chain. This sample was taken from a study of blood T cell repertoires in COVID-19. Study-level background: Sites across the United States, Italy and Spain contributed samples from acute and convalescent COVID-19. From T cells, B-cell-depleted T cells, or PBMCs came the material, which was cDNA or gDNA.

Trimming left V 2 bases short and J 0 bases short, with 4 bases between. Germline CDR1 and CDR2: SGHDN and FVKESK. This CDR3 has 13 residues. In the source study's methods: The assay estimated nucleated cells by amplifying reference gene primers. Assay used: immunoSEQ multiplex PCR; TCRdb lists only in-frame clones, some missing. Clone size and V and J calls were adopted from that table, with D and trimming inferred from the DNA. The sample includes about 150,000 clones, around 78% of them seen just once. The chain couples TRBV14 to TRBJ1-1, with D hard to call. The sequence was obtained from a man at least 80 years old with acute or convalescent COVID-19. Input material: peripheral blood. The CDR3 DNA is TGTGCCAGCAGCCAACAGATGAACACTGAAGCTTTCTTT. It yields the protein CASSQQMNTEAFF.